This TCR beta chain derives from a study of shared clonotypes between healthy human individuals. For the study at large: In total, the donors were two women and a few men aged 18 to 49.

Per germline, CDR1 MNHNY and CDR2 SVGAGI (reference sequence). Trimming pared 2 bases from V and 4 bases from J, leaving 7 bases between. The CDR3 spans 13 residues. Points from the study as a whole: Naive CD4 clonotypes were shared across a few donors at about 5.3%. Large sequencing depth failed to make sorted-subset sequencing complete, rarefaction showed.

Original processing notes: Junction-only sequences produced by ImmunoSEQ had no quality scores, so filtering differed. Some clones are missing from TCRdb's copy, which holds only in-frame ones; the method was immunoSEQ multiplex PCR. V, J and clone size reflect that table, while D and trimming were determined from the DNA. The sample shows 2 million to 2.5 million clones, roughly 95% of them seen only once. In the naive CD8 group, cells lacked CD45RO and were positively selected for CCR7, so terminally differentiated effector memory CD45RA+ cells were left out. Concerning this clone: Its cognate antigen is unknown. Other DNA sequences in this specimen translate into the identical CDR3.

The sample was naive CD8+ T cells sorted from blood. This receptor was taken from a young man in good health. This chain joins TRBV6-6 and TRBJ2-3; D remains unclear. The CDR3 is CASSYLGADTQYF. The CDR3 DNA is TGTGCCAGCAGTTACCTAGGAGCAGATACGCAGTATTTT.